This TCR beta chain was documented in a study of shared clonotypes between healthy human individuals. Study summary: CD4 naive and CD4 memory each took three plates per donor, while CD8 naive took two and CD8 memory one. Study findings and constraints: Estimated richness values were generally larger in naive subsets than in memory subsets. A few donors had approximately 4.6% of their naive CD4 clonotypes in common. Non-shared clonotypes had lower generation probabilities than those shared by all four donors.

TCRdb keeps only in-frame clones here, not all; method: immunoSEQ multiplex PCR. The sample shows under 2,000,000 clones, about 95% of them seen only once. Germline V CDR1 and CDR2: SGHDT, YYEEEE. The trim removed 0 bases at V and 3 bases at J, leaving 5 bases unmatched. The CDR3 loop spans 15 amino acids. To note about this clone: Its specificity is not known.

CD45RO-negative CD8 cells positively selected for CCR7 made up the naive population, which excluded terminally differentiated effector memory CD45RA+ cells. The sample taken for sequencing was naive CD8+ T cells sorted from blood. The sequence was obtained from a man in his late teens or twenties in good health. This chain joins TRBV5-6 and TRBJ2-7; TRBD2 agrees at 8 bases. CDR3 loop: CASSLAVSGIYEQYF. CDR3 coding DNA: TGTGCCAGCAGCTTGGCAGTTAGCGGGATCTACGAGCAGTACTTC.